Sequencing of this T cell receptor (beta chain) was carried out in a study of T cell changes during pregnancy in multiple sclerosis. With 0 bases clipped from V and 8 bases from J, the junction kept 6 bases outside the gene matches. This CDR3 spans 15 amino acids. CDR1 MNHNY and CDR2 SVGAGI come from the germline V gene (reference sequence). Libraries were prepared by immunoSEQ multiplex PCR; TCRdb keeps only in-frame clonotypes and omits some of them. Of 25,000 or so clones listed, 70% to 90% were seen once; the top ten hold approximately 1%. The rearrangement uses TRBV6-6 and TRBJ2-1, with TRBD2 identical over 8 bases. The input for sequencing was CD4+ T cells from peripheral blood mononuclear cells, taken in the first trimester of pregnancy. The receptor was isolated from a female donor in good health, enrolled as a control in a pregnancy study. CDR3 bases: TGTGCCAGCAGTTACTCGACCGGGGGGGCCCATGAGCAGTTCTTC. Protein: CASSYSTGGAHEQFF.